The 16 T cell receptor beta chains reported below all come from one sample, sequenced in a study of cytomegalovirus exposure and HLA in healthy donors. PCR primers comprised 60 Vbeta and 13 Jbeta primers. Data came from immunoSEQ multiplex PCR; TCRdb stores just in-frame clones and leaves some out. In the table there are about 140,000 clones, over 60% of which are singletons. The sequencing sample was made of PBMCs. All receptors derive from a woman aged 45-60 years in good health and CMV-seronegative.

This clone was observed a few times. This chain connects TRBV7-8 to TRBJ2-3, with 8 bases aligning to TRBD2. Germline CDR1 and CDR2: SGHVS and FQNEAQ. CDR3 length: 16 residues. V gave up 0 bases and J gave up 3 bases; unmatched junction bases: 5. The CDR3 DNA reads as TGTGCCAGCAGCTTAGCGTCGGGGGGGCCGACAGATACGCAGTATTTT. It encodes CASSLASGGPTDTQYF.

The rearrangement joins TRBV30 to TRBJ2-3; D perhaps matches TRBD1 (6 bases). The length of the CDR3 is 16 residues. V lost 2 bases, J lost 2 bases, and 17 bases lay in between. From germline, CDR1 is GTSNPN and CDR2 SVGIG (reference sequence). The CDR3 loop reads CAWSPMTGHLTDTQYF. The DNA for the CDR3 is TGTGCCTGGAGTCCAATGACAGGCCACCTCACAGATACGCAGTATTTT.

The chain recombines TRBV19 with TRBJ1-5, with 11 bases aligning to TRBD1. CDR1 is LNHDA and CDR2 is SQIVND in the germline V gene (reference sequence). The CDR3 runs to 13 residues. V dropped 8 bases and J dropped 7; count of bases not matched to a gene: 4. CDR3 region: CASRGQGGQPQHF. CDR3 DNA sequence: TGTGCCAGTCGGGGACAGGGGGGGCAGCCCCAGCATTTT.

The rearrangement joins TRBV19 to TRBJ1-3; the match to TRBD1 covers 8 bases. With 1 base clipped from V and 0 bases from J, the junction kept 5 bases outside the gene matches. This CDR3 is 17 amino acids long. Germline V CDR1 and CDR2: LNHDA, SQIVND (reference sequence). The CDR3 reads CASSIVGQVYSGNTIYF. The DNA for the CDR3 is TGTGCCAGTAGTATAGTGGGACAGGTCTACTCTGGAAACACCATATATTTT.

This chain uses TRBV13 with TRBJ2-2; D gene uncertain. CDR3 length: 14 amino acids. Trimming removed 2 bases at V and 4 bases at J, with 8 bases between. Germline V gene data show CDR1 as PRHDT and CDR2 as FYEKMQ (reference sequence). This CDR3 reads CASSLQLSTGELFF. Here the CDR3 DNA reads TGTGCCAGCAGCTTACAGTTATCCACCGGGGAGCTGTTTTTT. Combining the CDR3 with reference TRBV13 and TRBJ2-2 gives the whole variable domain AAGVIQSPRHLIKEKRETATLKCYPIPRHDTVYWYQQGPGQDPQFLISFYEKMQSDKGSIPDRFSAQQFSDYHSELNMSSLELGDSALYFCASSLQLSTGELFFGEGSRLTVL.

The chain combines TRBV30 with TRBJ2-1; 11 bases match TRBD1. Germline V CDR1 and CDR2: GTSNPN, SVGIG (reference sequence). The junction had 7 bases not matched to a gene; V was cut back by 6 bases and J by 9 bases. The CDR3 is 13 residues long. CDR3 sequence: CACQRDRGCEQFF. The CDR3 nucleotides are TGTGCCTGCCAGCGGGACAGGGGGTGTGAGCAGTTCTTC.

V gene TRBV29-1 combines with J gene TRBJ2-2; maybe TRBD1 (6 bases). The CDR3 contains 14 residues. Trimming removed 7 bases at V and 5 bases at J, with 17 bases between. CDR1 and CDR2 (germline): SQVTM, ANQGSEA. The CDR3 bases are TGCAGCGCCACAGGGAAATGGAAGACCGGGGAGCTGTTTTTT. Translating it yields CSATGKWKTGELFF.

Points on this clone: At one end, the junction sequence differs from germline, possibly due to a read error. The chain uses TRBV7-7 and TRBJ2-3, with D perhaps matching TRBD1 (5 bases). The CDR3 loop spans 14 amino acids. CDR1 is SSHAT, CDR2 FNYEAQ, per germline (reference sequence). CDR3 residues: CASSYGHGTDTQYF. As DNA, the CDR3 is TGTGCTAGCAGCTACGGACATGGGACAGATACGCAGTATTTT.

This clone was seen just once. V gene TRBV6-5 combines with J gene TRBJ2-2; TRBD2 is a possible D gene (6 bases). CDR3 length: 15 amino acids. V was trimmed by 6 bases and J by 5 bases, leaving 16 bases between them. Germline CDR1 and CDR2: MNHEY and SVGAGI. This chain's CDR3 is CASRPGRSRTGELFF. CDR3 coding DNA: TGTGCCAGCAGGCCAGGGAGGTCGAGGACCGGGGAGCTGTTTTTT.

This clone was seen just once. The chain joins TRBV27 to TRBJ2-3; 12 nucleotides align to TRBD2. The ends lost 6 bases at V and 4 bases at J; junction bases unmatched: 5. Germline CDR1 reads MNHEY; CDR2 reads SMNVEV (reference sequence). This CDR3 is 15 amino acids long. The CDR3 sequence: CASRRLAGAPDTQYF. Here the CDR3 DNA reads TGTGCCAGCAGGCGACTAGCGGGGGCACCAGATACGCAGTATTTT.

The V call is TRBV2, the J call TRBJ1-3, with D perhaps TRBD1 (5 bases). This CDR3 region has 16 residues. Between the trimmed V and J ends, which lost 7 bases and 0 bases, there was a span of 16 bases. CDR1 SNHLY and CDR2 FYNNEI come from the germline V gene. The CDR3 protein is CASTQDGGYSGNTIYF. CDR3 sequence (DNA): TGTGCCAGCACCCAGGACGGGGGGTACTCTGGAAACACCATATATTTT.

This chain connects TRBV15 to TRBJ2-3, with a tentative D call TRBD2 (5 bases). V dropped 8 bases and J dropped 4 bases, with 16 bases sitting between them. Germline CDR1 and CDR2: LNHNV and YYDKDF (reference sequence). The CDR3 totals 14 residues. CDR3 DNA sequence: TGTGCCACCGTCCATCCCCAGGAGGCAGATACGCAGTATTTT. Translating gives CATVHPQEADTQYF.

J is TRBJ2-7 and V is TRBV5-1; TRBD1 matches 9 bases. The germline V gene encodes CDR1 SGHRS and CDR2 YFSETQ. There are 14 residues in the CDR3. With V trimmed by 4 bases and J by 5 bases, 7 bases remained unmatched. The CDR3 protein is CASSLVGQGNEQYF. CDR3 nucleotide sequence: TGCGCCAGCAGCCTGGTGGGACAGGGTAACGAGCAGTACTTC.

The V gene is TRBV11-2, the J gene TRBJ1-2; possible D gene TRBD1, 6 bases. Germline V gives CDR1 SGHAT, CDR2 FQNNGV. V was shortened by 2 bases and J by 5 bases, with 21 bases between the two germline ends. The CDR3 runs to 17 residues. The CDR3: CASSLSPGVRGPYGYTF. CDR3 coding DNA: TGTGCCAGCAGCTTATCCCCAGGGGTTCGAGGGCCATATGGCTACACCTTC.

The genes are TRBV13 and TRBJ1-2; D gene ambiguous. Trimming pared 0 bases from V and 8 bases from J, leaving 7 bases between. The CDR3 totals 12 residues. Germline V gene data show CDR1 as PRHDT and CDR2 as FYEKMQ (reference sequence). CDR3 in amino acids: CASSLGLNGYTF. The CDR3 DNA is TGTGCCAGCAGCTTAGGCCTAAACGGCTACACCTTC.

The V call is TRBV15, the J call TRBJ2-3, with D maybe TRBD2 (5 bases). Trimming took 0 bases from V and 3 from J, leaving 16 bases between them. Germline loops: CDR1 LNHNV, CDR2 YYDKDF (reference sequence). The length of the CDR3 is 17 residues. The chain's CDR3 is CATSRDLSGSGTDTQYF. CDR3 bases: TGTGCCACCAGCAGAGATCTAAGCGGCTCTGGGACAGATACGCAGTATTTT. Full variable domain (remainder filled in from reference TRBV15 and TRBJ2-3): DAMVIQNPRYQVTQFGKPVTLSCSQTLNHNVMYWYQQKSSQAPKLLFHYYDKDFNNEADTPDNFQSRRPNTSFCFLDIRSPGLGDTAMYLCATSRDLSGSGTDTQYFGPGTRLTVL.